Reported below is one T cell receptor beta chain. It has no known antigen specificity. No base quality values were provided; no much bigger clone lies one nucleotide off. CDR1 and CDR2, looked up from the germline V gene, are MNHGY and SAAAGT. V is clipped by 7 bases and J by 6 bases, and the sequence between their germline boundaries is 22 bases long. The CDR3 numbers 16 residues from cysteine through phenylalanine. The DNA shown is the 48-base CDR3, in frame from base 1. The meaning of the sample's treatment or condition label: randomized to nivolumab then ipilimumab (arm A) or the reverse (arm B). None of the patients in the trial had previously been given DNA-damaging chemotherapy. The samples were obtained from melanoma patients enrolled in CheckMate 064, an open-label, randomized phase II trial testing sequential checkpoint blockade. Tumor TCR sequencing used genomic DNA from formalin-fixed paraffin-embedded (FFPE) tissue samples.

The immunoSEQ Assay was used to immunosequence TCRbeta CDR3 regions from genomic DNA. Before high-throughput sequencing, the genomic DNA was amplified using bias-controlled multiplex PCR. In the original analysis: To quantify the absolute abundance of each unique TCRbeta CDR3 region, the sequences were collapsed and filtered. Clonality was defined as 1 minus Pielou's evenness and was calculated using productive rearrangements only. Tumor T-cell fraction was calculated by normalizing TCRbeta template counts to the amount of usable DNA, which was estimated from several housekeeping genes. Clones with significantly greater frequencies in on-treatment versus baseline samples were identified using a previously published method. TCRdb's version of the immuneACCESS table is confined to in-frame rearrangements and falls short of the full clone set. An unresolved V gene accounts for under half of the shortfall where checked; the remainder is of unknown origin. V, J and clone size reflect that table, while D and trimming were determined from the DNA. The sample table shows some 10,000 clones, and less than 30% are seen once. The top ten hold 20% to 30% of the sample.

These data come from a study of sequential checkpoint blockade in melanoma (dated by TCRdb to about 2019). General notes on the study: Patients were assigned by 1:1 randomization to either first-line nivolumab followed by ipilimumab (arm A) or ipilimumab followed by nivolumab (arm B). Roughly 20 patients had matched tumor biopsies taken before treatment and at week 13, after single-agent nivolumab (arm A) or ipilimumab (arm B). In around 74% of the matched pre- and post-treatment tumor biopsy pairs, both biopsies came from the same lesion. Both trial sequences were followed by maintenance nivolumab. DNA from 75 to 95 pretreatment melanoma tumor samples underwent TCRbeta immunosequencing. What the study reported, not specific to this receptor: The response-prediction model combining TCR metrics and mutation burden needs validation in larger, independent patient cohorts. PD-L1 staining and CD8+ T-cell counts correlated with tumor T-cell fraction and clonality, whereas mutational load did not. Patients whose tumor T-cell fraction and clonality increased by week 13 were about 30 times more likely to achieve clinical benefit. In the nivolumab-first arm (arm A), an association was found between pretreatment tumor TIL clonality and response (P = .04). Within-arm analyses of tumor T-cell fraction were limited by small sample sizes and reduced statistical power.

Here the sequenced sample was tumor tissue (inferred from file names), taken from a patient given nivolumab and ipilimumab in sequence. This TCR was recovered from a human donor with melanoma. The chain couples TRBV6-8 to TRBJ1-5, with the D segment identity uncertain. Here is the DNA: TGTGCCAGCACCACTCCGACGGAAGGGTATGGTCAGCCCCAGCATTTT. Translated, it gives CASTTPTEGYGQPQHF.